Described below is a single T cell receptor beta chain sequence and its context. This receptor's antigen is unknown. Per-nucleotide qualities are absent, and no much larger clonotype sits a single base away. At one collaborating source in Seattle, patients were enrolled during active infection and were followed longitudinally through the course of disease. Collaborating institutions collected whole blood in K2EDTA tubes following their own protocols. Collaborator samples were shipped for TCRbeta analysis as frozen whole blood, isolated PBMCs, or DNA extracted from either sample type. The immunoSEQ Assay, a bias-controlled multiplex PCR, was used to amplify TCRbeta CDR3 regions from genomic DNA. Under the source paper's analysis protocol: The number of nucleated cells in each sample was estimated from the amplification of reference gene primers within the assay. Sequence reads were collapsed and filtered to measure the absolute abundance of every unique TCRbeta CDR3 rearrangement. Productive Simpson clonality was computed per sample as the square root of Simpson's diversity index over productive rearrangements. TCRdb mirrors the immuneACCESS table, restricted to in-frame sequences. Some clones are absent from its copies; in checked studies, under half trace to an unresolved V gene, and the reason for the others is unknown. V, J and clone size derive from that table, while D and trimming were established from the DNA sequence. For this sample there are 130,000 to 150,000 clones; 70% to 90% appear just once. The ten largest clones capture more than 7.5% of the sample.

This record comes from a study of blood T cell repertoires in COVID-19 (dated by TCRdb to between 2020 and 2021). Study-wide context: Samples covering the acute and convalescent phases of COVID-19 were provided by collaborators in the United States, Italy and Spain. The prospective study material was composed of cDNA or gDNA derived from T cells, B-cell-depleted T cells, or PBMCs. Subjects who had been exposed to COVID-19, were actively infected with it, or had recovered from it provided the deeply sampled blood TCRbeta repertoires that made up the dataset. The repertoires were released in a freely available public database meant as a resource for research on the immune response to SARS-CoV-2. The samples were drawn from two sources: the first 160 participants of the ongoing ImmuneRACE study, and 1,254 subjects contributed by 6 global collaborators. A de-identified subject ID, COVID-19 status, age in years and sex were almost always included in the sample metadata. Where HLA class I and class II types were available, the types were taken from metadata supplied by the sample provider, not from assay-based typing.

Summary of the overall study and its limitations: The quantity of clinical and demographic metadata differed by source and by participant and was supplied without curation.

The CDR3 spans 13 residues, from the cysteine through the phenylalanine. Here the CDR3 DNA is all that survives: 39 bases in frame from base 1. From the germline V gene, CDR1 is SGHRS and CDR2 is YFSETQ. V sheds 0 bases and J sheds 2 bases, leaving 6 bases between their ends. Sequenced: peripheral blood. The TCR was taken from a woman in her fifties or sixties with COVID-19, enrolled during active disease. This sequence uses TRBV5-1 and TRBJ2-7; the D gene remains uncertain. The CDR3 is CASSLAQTYEQYF. In nucleotides, the sequence is TGCGCCAGCAGCTTGGCCCAGACCTACGAGCAGTACTTC.